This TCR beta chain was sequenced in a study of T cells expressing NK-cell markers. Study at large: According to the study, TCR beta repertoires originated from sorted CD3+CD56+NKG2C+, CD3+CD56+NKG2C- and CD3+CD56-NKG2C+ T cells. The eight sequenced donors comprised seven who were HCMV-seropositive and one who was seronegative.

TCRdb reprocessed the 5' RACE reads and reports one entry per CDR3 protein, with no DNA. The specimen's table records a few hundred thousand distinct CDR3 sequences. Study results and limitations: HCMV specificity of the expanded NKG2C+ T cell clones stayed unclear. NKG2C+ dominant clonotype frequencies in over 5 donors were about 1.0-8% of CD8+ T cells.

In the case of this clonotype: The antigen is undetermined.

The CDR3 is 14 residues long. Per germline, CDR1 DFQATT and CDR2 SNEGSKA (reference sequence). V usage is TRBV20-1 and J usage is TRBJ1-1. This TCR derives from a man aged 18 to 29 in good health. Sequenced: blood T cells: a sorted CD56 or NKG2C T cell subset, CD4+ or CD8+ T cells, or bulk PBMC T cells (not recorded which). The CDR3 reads CSATTGDLNTEAFF.